These T cell receptor beta chains were read from a single sample in a study of blood T cells in healthy people across ages. TCRdb independently ran MiXCR on the 5' RACE reads; one entry per CDR3 protein. The sample contains more than 650,000 distinct CDR3 sequences, about a fifth of which appear only once. The specimen sequenced was blood. The receptors come from an older man in good health. Each CDR3 is given with its conserved first and last residue. The D gene is left open where the match is weak. Rows may omit the clone size; those that give it use once, few, many or a size class.

clone size: few; V gene: TRBV20-1; D gene: TRBD2; J gene: TRBJ2-1; CDR3 DNA: TGCAGTGCTAGAGATCCCGGGAGGGCCTTCTCCGGCAATGAGCAGTTCTTC; CDR3 protein: CSARDPGRAFSGNEQFF
clone size: few; V gene: TRBV28; D gene: TRBD1; J gene: TRBJ1-2; CDR3 DNA: TGTGCCAGCAGTATCCGGACAGGGTCAAACTATGGCTACACCTTC; CDR3 protein: CASSIRTGSNYGYTF
clone size: -; V gene: TRBV20-1; D gene: -; J gene: TRBJ2-3; CDR3 DNA: TGCAGTGACGCAAAGGCCTTTCGAGGGACCACAGATACGCAGTATTTT; CDR3 protein: CSDAKAFRGTTDTQYF
clone size: -; V gene: TRBV29-1; D gene: -; J gene: TRBJ1-1; CDR3 DNA: TGCAGCGTGGGACTTAACAAAGCTTTCTTT; CDR3 protein: CSVGLNKAFF
clone size: -; V gene: TRBV20-1; D gene: TRBD2; J gene: TRBJ2-3; CDR3 DNA: TGCAGTGCTATGAGGGAGGGCGAAAAGCGAGCGGGTACGCAGTATTTT; CDR3 protein: CSAMREGEKRAGTQYF
clone size: -; V gene: TRBV4-3; D gene: -; J gene: TRBJ2-6; CDR3 DNA: TGCGCCAGCAGCCAAGAAGGAGGGACTGGGGCCAACGTCCTGACTTTC; CDR3 protein: CASSQEGGTGANVLTF
clone size: -; V gene: TRBV19; D gene: -; J gene: TRBJ2-3; CDR3 DNA: TGTGCCAGTAGGACGGGGGTTAGCACAGATACGCAGTATTTT; CDR3 protein: CASRTGVSTDTQYF
clone size: -; V gene: TRBV12-3/TRBV12-4; D gene: -; J gene: TRBJ2-7; CDR3 DNA: TGTGCCAGCAGTTTTCAGGAGGCGGGCTCCTACGAGCAGTACTTC; CDR3 protein: CASSFQEAGSYEQYF
clone size: few; V gene: TRBV7-2; D gene: -; J gene: TRBJ2-2; CDR3 DNA: TGTGCCAGCAGTGAAACAGGGTCGGGGGCCGGGGAGCTGTTTTTT; CDR3 protein: CASSETGSGAGELFF
clone size: many; V gene: TRBV9; D gene: TRBD1; J gene: TRBJ1-2; CDR3 DNA: TGTGCTAGCAGCCCCAGGGGGTTTGAAACCTATGGCTACACCTTC; CDR3 protein: CASSPRGFETYGYTF
clone size: -; V gene: TRBV7-9; D gene: -; J gene: TRBJ1-5; CDR3 DNA: TGTGCCAGCAGCTTAGAAGGGATTCCCCAGCATTTT; CDR3 protein: CASSLEGIPQHF
clone size: -; V gene: TRBV6-5; D gene: TRBD1; J gene: TRBJ1-2; CDR3 DNA: TGTGCCAGCATCAGCGGGACAGGTCCCTATGGCTACACCTTC; CDR3 protein: CASISGTGPYGYTF
clone size: few; V gene: TRBV12-3/TRBV12-4; D gene: TRBD2; J gene: TRBJ2-4; CDR3 DNA: TGTGCCAGCAGCCTTCGGGGGGGCGAGGACATTCAGTACTTC; CDR3 protein: CASSLRGGEDIQYF
clone size: once; V gene: TRBV11-2; D gene: TRBD2; J gene: TRBJ2-7; CDR3 DNA: TGTGCCAGCAGCTTAGTTCCAGTCGGCGGGGGAGCAGCCCACGAGCAGTACTTC; CDR3 protein: CASSLVPVGGGAAHEQYF
clone size: many; V gene: TRBV15; D gene: -; J gene: TRBJ2-3; CDR3 DNA: TGTGCCACCAGCGAGGGGGGCCCCACAGATACGCAGTATTTT; CDR3 protein: CATSEGGPTDTQYF
clone size: -; V gene: TRBV25-1; D gene: -; J gene: TRBJ1-5; CDR3 DNA: TGTGCCAGCAGTGAAGGAGGGAACACTTTCGGGTCCCAGCATTTT; CDR3 protein: CASSEGGNTFGSQHF
clone size: once; V gene: TRBV20-1; D gene: -; J gene: TRBJ2-3; CDR3 DNA: TGCAGTGCTAGCGTTTTGAACACAGATACGCAGTATTTT; CDR3 protein: CSASVLNTDTQYF
clone size: few; V gene: TRBV29-1; D gene: TRBD2; J gene: TRBJ2-2; CDR3 DNA: TGCAGCGGGGGACTAGCGGGAGTTGGGACCGGGGAGCTGTTTTTT; CDR3 protein: CSGGLAGVGTGELFF
clone size: -; V gene: TRBV6-5; D gene: -; J gene: TRBJ1-4; CDR3 DNA: TGTGCCAGCGGCAGGTCGGGCGGGATTGAAAAACTGTTTTTT; CDR3 protein: CASGRSGGIEKLFF
clone size: few; V gene: TRBV5-6; D gene: TRBD1; J gene: TRBJ1-4; CDR3 DNA: TGTGCCAGCAGCCCGCCTGGGACAGGGAGTGAAAAACTGTTTTTT; CDR3 protein: CASSPPGTGSEKLFF
clone size: few; V gene: TRBV6-5; D gene: TRBD2; J gene: TRBJ2-1; CDR3 DNA: TGTGCCAGCAGTTACACTAAGCCGGGACTAGCGGGAGGAGAAGATGAGCAGTTCTTC; CDR3 protein: CASSYTKPGLAGGEDEQFF
clone size: few; V gene: TRBV25-1; D gene: -; J gene: TRBJ2-3; CDR3 DNA: TGTGCCGGCAGTGAATACCCTAGTCGGAGCACAGATACGCAGTATTTT; CDR3 protein: CAGSEYPSRSTDTQYF
clone size: -; V gene: TRBV5-1; D gene: -; J gene: TRBJ2-7; CDR3 DNA: TGCGCCAGCAGTTTGACAGCTACAAATTCCTACGAGCAGTACTTC; CDR3 protein: CASSLTATNSYEQYF
clone size: many; V gene: TRBV11-2; D gene: TRBD1; J gene: TRBJ1-6; CDR3 DNA: TGTGCCAGCAGCTTAAGGACAGGGGGCTCGGTTTCACCCCTCCACTTT; CDR3 protein: CASSLRTGGSVSPLHF
clone size: -; V gene: TRBV29-1; D gene: TRBD2; J gene: TRBJ2-3; CDR3 DNA: TGCAGCGTTGAAGGAGCGGGAGGGCCCACAGATACGCAGTATTTT; CDR3 protein: CSVEGAGGPTDTQYF
clone size: -; V gene: TRBV29-1; D gene: -; J gene: TRBJ1-2; CDR3 DNA: TGCAGCGTCGAGACACGGACGTATGGCTACACCTTC; CDR3 protein: CSVETRTYGYTF
clone size: few; V gene: TRBV11-2; D gene: -; J gene: TRBJ1-3; CDR3 DNA: TGTGCCAGCAGCCCCGAGCGGGGTCTAAGTGGAAACACCATATATTTT; CDR3 protein: CASSPERGLSGNTIYF
clone size: once; V gene: TRBV12-3/TRBV12-4; D gene: TRBD2; J gene: TRBJ2-7; CDR3 DNA: TGTGCCAGCAGTAGAGCGGGACTTACCTACGAGCAGTACTTC; CDR3 protein: CASSRAGLTYEQYF
clone size: once; V gene: TRBV20-1; D gene: TRBD2; J gene: TRBJ2-1; CDR3 DNA: TGCAGTGCTAGATTCCGTCGGAGCGGGAGTCATGAGCAGTTCTTC; CDR3 protein: CSARFRRSGSHEQFF
clone size: -; V gene: TRBV10-1; D gene: -; J gene: TRBJ1-3; CDR3 DNA: TGCGCCAGCAAATTCGGAAACACCGTATATTTT; CDR3 protein: CASKFGNTVYF
clone size: few; V gene: TRBV3-1; D gene: TRBD1; J gene: TRBJ2-2; CDR3 DNA: TGTGCCAGCAGCCAGGGTGACAGGGCCACCGGGGAGCTGTTTTTT; CDR3 protein: CASSQGDRATGELFF
clone size: few; V gene: TRBV6-6; D gene: -; J gene: TRBJ2-4; CDR3 DNA: TGTGCCAGCTTAGACCGAGTCGGCGGAAACATTCAGTACTTC; CDR3 protein: CASLDRVGGNIQYF
clone size: many; V gene: TRBV7-2; D gene: TRBD2; J gene: TRBJ2-7; CDR3 DNA: TGTGCCAGCAGCTCCCGACTAGCGGGAGACCTCCTAAACTACGAGCAGTACTTC; CDR3 protein: CASSSRLAGDLLNYEQYF
clone size: few; V gene: TRBV20-1; D gene: -; J gene: TRBJ1-1; CDR3 DNA: TGCAGTGCACGCGGAGACAAAACAGCTTTCTTT; CDR3 protein: CSARGDKTAFF
clone size: few; V gene: TRBV3-1; D gene: -; J gene: TRBJ2-7; CDR3 DNA: TGTGCCAGCAGCCAAGGGGGACAAACTCACTTC; CDR3 protein: CASSQGGQTHF
clone size: -; V gene: TRBV6-5; D gene: TRBD2; J gene: TRBJ2-1; CDR3 DNA: TGTGCCAGCCGTCGACTAGCCGAGCAGTTCTTC; CDR3 protein: CASRRLAEQFF
clone size: few; V gene: TRBV12-3/TRBV12-4; D gene: TRBD2; J gene: TRBJ2-3; CDR3 DNA: TGTGCCAGCAGTCGAACTAGCGGGAGAATAGATACGCAGTATTTT; CDR3 protein: CASSRTSGRIDTQYF
clone size: few; V gene: TRBV12-3/TRBV12-4; D gene: -; J gene: TRBJ2-7; CDR3 DNA: TGTGCCAGCAGTTTGACAGGGGAGGGCGAGCAGTACTTC; CDR3 protein: CASSLTGEGEQYF
clone size: -; V gene: TRBV20-1; D gene: -; J gene: TRBJ2-1; CDR3 DNA: TGCAGTGCCACTCCTAGAAATGAGCAGTTCTTC; CDR3 protein: CSATPRNEQFF
clone size: -; V gene: TRBV28; D gene: -; J gene: TRBJ2-3; CDR3 DNA: TGTGCCAGCAGTTCTAGCTTCCGGACGGATACGCAGTATTTT; CDR3 protein: CASSSSFRTDTQYF
clone size: few; V gene: TRBV29-1; D gene: -; J gene: TRBJ2-2; CDR3 DNA: TGCAGCGTTGCCTTCTCCGGGAACACCGGGGAGCTGTTTTTT; CDR3 protein: CSVAFSGNTGELFF
clone size: -; V gene: TRBV27; D gene: TRBD1; J gene: TRBJ1-6; CDR3 DNA: TGTGCCAGCAGTTCCCCGACAGGGAGTAATTCACCCCTCCACTTT; CDR3 protein: CASSSPTGSNSPLHF